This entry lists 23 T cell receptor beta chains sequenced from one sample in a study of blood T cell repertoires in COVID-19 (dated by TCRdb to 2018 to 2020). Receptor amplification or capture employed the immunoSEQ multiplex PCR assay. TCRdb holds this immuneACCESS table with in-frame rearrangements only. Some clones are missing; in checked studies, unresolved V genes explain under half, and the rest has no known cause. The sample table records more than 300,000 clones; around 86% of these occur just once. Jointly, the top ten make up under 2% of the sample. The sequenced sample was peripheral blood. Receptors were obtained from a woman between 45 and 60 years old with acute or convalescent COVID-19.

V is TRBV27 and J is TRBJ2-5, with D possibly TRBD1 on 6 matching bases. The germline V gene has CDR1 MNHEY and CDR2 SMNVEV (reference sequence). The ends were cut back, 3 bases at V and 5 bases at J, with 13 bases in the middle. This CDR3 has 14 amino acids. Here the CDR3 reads CASSLTGDEETQYF. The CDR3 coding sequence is TGTGCCAGCAGTTTGACAGGCGACGAGGAGACCCAGTACTTC.

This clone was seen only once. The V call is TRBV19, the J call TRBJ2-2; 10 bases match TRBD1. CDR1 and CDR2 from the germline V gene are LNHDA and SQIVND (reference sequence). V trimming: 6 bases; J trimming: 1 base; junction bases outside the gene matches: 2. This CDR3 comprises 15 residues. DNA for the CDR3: TGTGCCAGTAGGGGACAGGGGAGGAACACCGGGGAGCTGTTTTTT. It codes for CASRGQGRNTGELFF.

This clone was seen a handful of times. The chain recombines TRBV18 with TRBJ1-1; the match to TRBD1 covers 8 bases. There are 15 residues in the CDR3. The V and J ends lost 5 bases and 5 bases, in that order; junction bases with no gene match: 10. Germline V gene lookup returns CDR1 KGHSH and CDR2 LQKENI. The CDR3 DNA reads TGTGCCAGCTCAACCCAGACAGGGGAGGGTACTGAAGCTTTCTTT. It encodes CASSTQTGEGTEAFF. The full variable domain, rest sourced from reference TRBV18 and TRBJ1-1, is NAGVMQNPRHLVRRRGQEARLRCSPMKGHSHVYWYRQLPEEGLKFMVYLQKENIIDESGMPKERFSAEFPKEGPSILRIQQVVRGDSAAYFCASSTQTGEGTEAFFGQGTRLTVV.

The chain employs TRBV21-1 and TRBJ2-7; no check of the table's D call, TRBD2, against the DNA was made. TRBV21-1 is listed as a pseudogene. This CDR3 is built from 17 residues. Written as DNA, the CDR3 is TGTGCCAGCAGCGACCGGGGGACTAGCGGGATCCCTTACGAGCAGTACTTC. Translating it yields CASSDRGTSGIPYEQYF.

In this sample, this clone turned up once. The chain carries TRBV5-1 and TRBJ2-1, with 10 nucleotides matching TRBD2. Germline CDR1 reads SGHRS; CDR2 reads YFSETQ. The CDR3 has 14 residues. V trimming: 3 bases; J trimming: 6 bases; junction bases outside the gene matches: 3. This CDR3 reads CASSSGTSVNEQFF. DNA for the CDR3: TGCGCCAGCAGCTCTGGGACTAGCGTCAATGAGCAGTTCTTC.

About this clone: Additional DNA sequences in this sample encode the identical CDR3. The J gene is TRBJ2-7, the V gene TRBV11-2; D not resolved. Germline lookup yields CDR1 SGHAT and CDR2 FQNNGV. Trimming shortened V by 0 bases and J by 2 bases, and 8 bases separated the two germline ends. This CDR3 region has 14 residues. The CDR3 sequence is CASSLDRAAYEQYF. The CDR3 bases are TGTGCCAGCAGCTTAGACCGCGCGGCCTACGAGCAGTACTTC.

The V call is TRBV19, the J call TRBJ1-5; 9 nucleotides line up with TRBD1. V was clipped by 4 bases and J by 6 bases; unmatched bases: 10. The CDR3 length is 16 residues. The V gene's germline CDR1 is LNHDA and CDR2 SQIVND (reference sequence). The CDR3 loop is CASSTRDREMGQPQHF. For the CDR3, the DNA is TGTGCCAGTAGTACGAGGGACAGGGAGATGGGTCAGCCCCAGCATTTT.

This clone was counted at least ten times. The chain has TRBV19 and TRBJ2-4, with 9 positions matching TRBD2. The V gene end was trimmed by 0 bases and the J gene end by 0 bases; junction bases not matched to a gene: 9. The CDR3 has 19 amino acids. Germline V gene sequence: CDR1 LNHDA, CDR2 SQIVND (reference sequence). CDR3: CASSIDEPGLAVAKNIQYF. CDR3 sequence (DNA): TGTGCCAGTAGTATAGACGAACCGGGACTAGCTGTAGCCAAAAACATTCAGTACTTC.

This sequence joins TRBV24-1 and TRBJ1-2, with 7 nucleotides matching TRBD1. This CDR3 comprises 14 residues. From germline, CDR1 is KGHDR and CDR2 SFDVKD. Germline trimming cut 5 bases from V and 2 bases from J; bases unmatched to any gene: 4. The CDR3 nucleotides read TGTGCCACCAGTGGACGGGGACAGAACTATGGCTACACCTTC. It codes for CATSGRGQNYGYTF.

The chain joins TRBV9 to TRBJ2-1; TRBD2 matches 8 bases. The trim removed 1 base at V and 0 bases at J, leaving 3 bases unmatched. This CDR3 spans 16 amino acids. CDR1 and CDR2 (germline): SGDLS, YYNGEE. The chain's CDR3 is CASSVFGTSSYNEQFF. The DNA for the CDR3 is TGTGCCAGCAGCGTATTCGGGACTAGCTCCTACAATGAGCAGTTCTTC.

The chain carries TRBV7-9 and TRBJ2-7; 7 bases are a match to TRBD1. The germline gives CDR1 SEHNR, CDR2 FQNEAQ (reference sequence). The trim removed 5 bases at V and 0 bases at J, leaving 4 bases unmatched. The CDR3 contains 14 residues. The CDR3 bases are TGTGCCAGCAGCCAGGGACAGAACTCCTACGAGCAGTACTTC. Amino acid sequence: CASSQGQNSYEQYF.

The CDR3 coding sequence is TGTGCCAGCAGCCAAGTTACCGACGGGAACTATGGCTACACCTTC. It translates to CASSQVTDGNYGYTF. The chain uses TRBV4-2 and TRBJ1-2; the D is unclear. The CDR3 runs 15 residues. Trimming pared 1 base from V and 2 bases from J, leaving 11 bases between. Germline values: CDR1 LGHNA, CDR2 YNFKEQ.

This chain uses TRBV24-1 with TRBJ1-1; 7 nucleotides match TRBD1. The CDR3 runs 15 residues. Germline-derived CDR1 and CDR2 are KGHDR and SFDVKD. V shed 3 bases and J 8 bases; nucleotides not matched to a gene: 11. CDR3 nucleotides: TGTGCCACCAGTGATCCAGCATCCGGGACAGAAGAAGCTTTCTTT. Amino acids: CATSDPASGTEEAFF.

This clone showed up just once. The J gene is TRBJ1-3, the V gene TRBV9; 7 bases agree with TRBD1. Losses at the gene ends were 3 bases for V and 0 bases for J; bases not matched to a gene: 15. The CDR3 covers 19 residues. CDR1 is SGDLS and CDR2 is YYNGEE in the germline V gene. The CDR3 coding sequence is TGTGCCAGCAGCGGAACGGGACAGCCGGCCGTATTCTCTGGAAACACCATATATTTT. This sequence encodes CASSGTGQPAVFSGNTIYF.

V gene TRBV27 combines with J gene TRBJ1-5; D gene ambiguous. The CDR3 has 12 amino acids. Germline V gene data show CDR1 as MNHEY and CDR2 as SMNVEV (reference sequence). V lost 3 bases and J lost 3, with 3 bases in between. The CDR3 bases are TGTGCCAGCAGTTTCCTCAATCAGCCCCAGCATTTT. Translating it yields CASSFLNQPQHF.

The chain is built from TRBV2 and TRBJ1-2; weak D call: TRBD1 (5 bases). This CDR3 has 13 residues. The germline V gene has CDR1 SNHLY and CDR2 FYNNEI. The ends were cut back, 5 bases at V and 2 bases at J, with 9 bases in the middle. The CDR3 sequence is CASSPTVNYGYTF. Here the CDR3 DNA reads TGTGCCAGCAGTCCGACAGTCAACTATGGCTACACCTTC.

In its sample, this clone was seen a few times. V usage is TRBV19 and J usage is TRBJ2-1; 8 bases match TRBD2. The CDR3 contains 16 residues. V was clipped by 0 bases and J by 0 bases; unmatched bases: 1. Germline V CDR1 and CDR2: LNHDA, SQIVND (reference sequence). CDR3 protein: CASSIDLAGSYNEQFF. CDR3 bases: TGTGCCAGTAGTATAGATCTAGCGGGCTCCTACAATGAGCAGTTCTTC.

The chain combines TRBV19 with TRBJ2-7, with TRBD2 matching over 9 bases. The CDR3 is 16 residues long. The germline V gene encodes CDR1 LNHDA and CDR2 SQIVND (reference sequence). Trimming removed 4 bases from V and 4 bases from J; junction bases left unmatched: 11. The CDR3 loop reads CASSTPPGGRAYEQYF. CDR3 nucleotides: TGTGCCAGTAGTACACCCCCAGGCGGGAGGGCTTACGAGCAGTACTTC. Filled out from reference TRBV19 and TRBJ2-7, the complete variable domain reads DGGITQSPKYLFRKEGQNVTLSCEQNLNHDAMYWYRQDPGQGLRLIYYSQIVNDFQKGDIAEGYSVSREKKESFPLTVTSAQKNPTAFYLCASSTPPGGRAYEQYFGPGTRLTVT.

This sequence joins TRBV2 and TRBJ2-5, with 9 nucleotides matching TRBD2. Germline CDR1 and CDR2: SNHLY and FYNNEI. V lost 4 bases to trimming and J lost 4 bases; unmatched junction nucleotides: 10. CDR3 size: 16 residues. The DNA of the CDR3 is TGTGCCAGCAGTGCCCGTATGGGCGGGAGGGTAGAGACCCAGTACTTC. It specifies CASSARMGGRVETQYF.

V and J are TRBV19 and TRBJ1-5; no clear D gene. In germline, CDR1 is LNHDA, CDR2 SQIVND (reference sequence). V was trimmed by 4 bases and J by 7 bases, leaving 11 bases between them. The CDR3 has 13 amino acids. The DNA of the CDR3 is TGTGCCAGTAGTAACCGGCCGGGACAGCCCCAGCATTTT. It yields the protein CASSNRPGQPQHF.

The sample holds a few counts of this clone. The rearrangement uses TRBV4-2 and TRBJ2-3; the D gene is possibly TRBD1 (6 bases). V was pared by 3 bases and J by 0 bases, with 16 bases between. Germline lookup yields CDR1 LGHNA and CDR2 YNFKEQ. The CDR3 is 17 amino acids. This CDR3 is CASSHPVGTSSTDTQYF. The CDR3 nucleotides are TGTGCCAGCAGCCACCCAGTTGGGACATCTAGCACAGATACGCAGTATTTT.

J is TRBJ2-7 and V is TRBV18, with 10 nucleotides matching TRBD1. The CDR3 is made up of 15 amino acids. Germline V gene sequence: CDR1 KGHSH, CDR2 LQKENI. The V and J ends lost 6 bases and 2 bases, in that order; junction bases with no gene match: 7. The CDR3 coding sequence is TGTGCCAGCTCTCAGGGGACAGGGGTGGCCTACGAGCAGTACTTC. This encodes CASSQGTGVAYEQYF.

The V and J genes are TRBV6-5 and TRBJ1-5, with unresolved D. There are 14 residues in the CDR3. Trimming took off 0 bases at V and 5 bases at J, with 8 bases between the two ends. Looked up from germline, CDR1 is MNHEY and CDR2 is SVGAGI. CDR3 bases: TGTGCCAGCAGTTACTCCAGGTCGGATCAGCCCCAGCATTTT. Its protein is CASSYSRSDQPQHF.